What follows describes a single TCR beta chain. Its antigen is still unknown. Time point of the sample: sample taken at primary tumor resection. A total of approximately 77 untreated early-stage non-small cell lung cancer patients served as donors. Whole RNA, isolated from tumor, nontumor lung or frozen PBMC, was sequenced without prior sorting. The CDR3 is 13 amino acids. CDR1 is GTSNPN and CDR2 is SVGIG in the germline V gene (reference sequence). V lost 4 bases to trimming and J lost 2 bases, with 10 bases between them. Each CDR3 protein is one row after TCRdb ran MiXCR on the 5' RACE reads. The sample carries more than 10,000 distinct CDR3 sequences, approximately 5.5% recorded once. This specimen comes from a study of spatial heterogeneity in lung cancer. Study-level results: Alpha chain coverage of tumor T cells was estimated at around 7%, and beta chain coverage at 12% to 15%. Tumor mutation counts were tracked by expanded intratumoral alpha and beta TCR counts.

Sequencing was performed on lung tumor tissue, taken at surgery. The rearrangement uses TRBV30 and TRBJ2-3, with a tentative D call TRBD1 (6 bases). This TCR was sampled from a male donor with early-stage non-small cell lung cancer. Here the CDR3 reads CAWKNRDTDTQYF. CDR3 in DNA: TGTGCCTGGAAGAACAGGGACACAGATACGCAGTATTTT.